This is a list of T cell receptor beta chains from one sample in a study of T cell responses to AZD1222 COVID-19 vaccine. Sequencing was performed with immunoSEQ multiplex PCR; in TCRdb, only in-frame clones are kept and a portion is missing. The sample has over 100,000 clones, approximately 86% seen once. The material sequenced was peripheral blood, taken on day 0 of AZD1222 vaccination. These receptors all come from an adult in good health. The CDR3 runs from the conserved cysteine through the conserved F or W. The D gene is left open where the match is weak. Clone sizes are given selectively: once, few, many, or a class where the clone is expanded.

clone size,V gene,D gene,CDR3 length,J gene,CDR3 protein,CDR3 DNA
.,TRBV2,.,12,TRBJ2-7,CASSALAPEQYF,TGTGCCAGCAGTGCGCTAGCACCCGAGCAGTACTTC
.,TRBV5-1,TRBD2,15,TRBJ2-7,CASSLSLAGLDEQYF,TGCGCCAGCAGCTTATCTTTAGCGGGACTCGACGAGCAGTACTTC
.,TRBV28,TRBD1,15,TRBJ1-1,CASTRTGGLDTEAFF,TGTGCCAGCACCCGGACAGGAGGCCTTGACACTGAAGCTTTCTTT
.,TRBV5-6,.,17,TRBJ2-7,CASGRFVTFEGSYEQYF,TGTGCCAGCGGCCGATTTGTAACTTTCGAGGGGTCTTACGAGCAGTACTTC
.,TRBV6-5,.,14,TRBJ2-2,CATQRPGVAGELFF,TGTGCCACCCAGCGGCCCGGGGTAGCCGGGGAGCTGTTTTTT
.,TRBV21-1,.,16,TRBJ2-3,CASSRGEGGRTDTQYF,TGTGCCAGCAGCCGGGGAGAGGGGGGGCGGACAGATACGCAGTATTTT
.,TRBV11-2,.,13,TRBJ2-2,CASSLVGAGELFF,TGTGCCAGCAGCTTAGTTGGGGCCGGGGAGCTGTTTTTT
.,TRBV10-3,TRBD1,18,TRBJ2-6,CAISRGQGASSGANVLTF,TGTGCCATCAGCAGAGGGCAGGGGGCTTCCTCTGGGGCCAACGTCCTGACTTTC
.,TRBV7-3,.,15,TRBJ2-5,CASSSSGFFGETQYF,TGTGCCAGCAGCTCCTCCGGGTTCTTCGGAGAGACCCAGTACTTC
.,TRBV3-1/TRBV3-2,TRBD2,17,TRBJ2-6,CASSQSSGRPGANVLTF,TGTGCCAGCAGCCAAAGTAGCGGGAGGCCTGGGGCCAACGTCCTGACTTTC
.,TRBV7-9,.,12,TRBJ2-7,CASSLLRGEQYF,TGTGCCAGCAGCTTACTAAGGGGCGAGCAGTACTTC
.,TRBV5-1,TRBD1,14,TRBJ2-3,CASSFRTGTDTQYF,TGCGCCAGCAGCTTTAGGACAGGGACAGATACGCAGTATTTT
.,TRBV9,.,15,TRBJ2-3,CASSAQGSSTDTQYF,TGTGCCAGCAGCGCACAGGGATCAAGCACAGATACGCAGTATTTT
once,TRBV7-3,TRBD1,13,TRBJ2-1,CASSLGQNNEQFF,TGTGCCAGCAGCTTGGGACAGAACAATGAGCAGTTCTTC
.,TRBV29-1,.,13,TRBJ2-6,CSVGGTGANVLTF,TGCAGCGTTGGTGGTACCGGGGCCAACGTCCTGACTTTC
.,TRBV7-8,TRBD2,16,TRBJ2-7,CASSLGGTVGSYEQYF,TGTGCCAGCAGCTTGGGGGGGACGGTAGGGTCCTACGAGCAGTACTTC
once,TRBV11-2,.,16,TRBJ2-7,CASSAVPRAGRYEQYF,TGTGCCAGCAGCGCGGTCCCAAGGGCAGGGAGGTACGAGCAGTACTTC